This T cell receptor beta chain appears in the sequencing data of a study of blood T cell repertoires in COVID-19. The overall study: In each case, the material was cDNA or gDNA derived from T cells, B-cell-depleted T cells, or PBMCs.

In the original analysis: Reference gene primer amplification yielded estimated nucleated cell counts. Libraries were prepared by immunoSEQ multiplex PCR; TCRdb keeps only in-frame clonotypes and omits some of them. Clonal size and the V and J genes are those of that table, whereas D and trimming came from the DNA. The sample lists approximately 70,000 clones; approximately 70% were seen once. Exposed volunteers were people who met a COVID-19 case within 2 weeks before study entry. Trimming removed 10 bases at V and 7 bases at J, with 19 bases between. Germline V lookup: CDR1 MDHEN, CDR2 SYDVKM. This CDR3 is 14 amino acids long.

Sequencing was done on a sample of PBMCs or T cells enriched from blood (not recorded which). The clonotype comes from an older woman who had been exposed to COVID-19. The chain couples TRBV28 to TRBJ1-4; unclear D gene. CDR3 DNA: TGTGCCACAAGAGTAGGCTTCTGGAGTGAAAAACTGTTTTTT. This translates into CATRVGFWSEKLFF.